The clone carrying this TCR beta chain occurred once. The time point is: persistent/refractory GD, antithyroid drugs over 5 years with positive TRAb. PBMCs were the source of the RNA used for TCR sequencing. These data are taken from a study of regulatory T cells in long-lasting Graves disease. Both iRepertoire HTBI primers and Arm-PCR of CDR3 regions were used to build the TCR beta libraries. One entry per CDR3 protein, called by TCRdb with MiXCR from the multiplex PCR reads. There are about 420,000 distinct CDR3 sequences in the sample; around a quarter occur only once, and approximately 25% lies in the top ten. Germline V gene lookup returns CDR1 ENHRY and CDR2 SYGVKD. The trim removed 2 bases at V and 9 bases at J, leaving 3 bases unmatched. The CDR3 totals 14 residues.

Material: peripheral blood mononuclear cells (PBMCs), obtained when the disease was refractory, from a patient treated with antithyroid drugs. The rearrangement uses TRBV10-3 and TRBJ1-6; 8 bases match TRBD1. The sequence was obtained from a female donor with Graves disease. In DNA form, the CDR3 reads TGTGCCATCAGTGAGGACAGGGGAAGTTCACCCCTCCACTTT. Amino acids: CAISEDRGSSPLHF.